The 5 T cell receptor beta chains reported below all come from one sample, sequenced in a study of T cell responses to AZD1222 COVID-19 vaccine. The repertoire was sequenced with immunoSEQ multiplex PCR; TCRdb's copy has only in-frame clones and lacks some. The sample has 130,000 or so clones, 75% to 90% seen once. Material: peripheral blood, obtained on day 0 of AZD1222 vaccination. The source is an adult in good health.

This chain links TRBV11-2 with TRBJ1-2, with D perhaps TRBD1 (6 bases). Germline CDR1 SGHAT, CDR2 FQNNGV. The CDR3 has 14 amino acids. V was shortened by 1 base and J by 4 bases, with 10 bases between the two germline ends. This CDR3 is CASSLGDTLYGYTF. CDR3 sequence (DNA): TGTGCCAGCAGCTTAGGGGACACCCTCTATGGCTACACCTTC. The variable domain in full, completed from reference TRBV11-2 and TRBJ1-2, reads EAGVAQSPRYKIIEKRQSVAFWCNPISGHATLYWYQQILGQGPKLLIQFQNNGVVDDSQLPKDRFSAERLKGVDSTLKIQPAKLEDSAVYLCASSLGDTLYGYTFGSGTRLTVV.

The chain is built from TRBV7-9 and TRBJ1-3; 7 bases are a match to TRBD1. Germline CDR1 is SEHNR and CDR2 is FQNEAQ (reference sequence). This CDR3 has 13 amino acids. Trimming at V came to 6 bases and at J to 2 bases, leaving 1 base not matched to a gene. The CDR3 DNA is TGTGCCAGCAGAGGGACAGCTGGAAACACCATATATTTT. This encodes CASRGTAGNTIYF.

This clone came up once. The genes are TRBV7-6 and TRBJ2-3; D ambiguous. The germline V and J ends were trimmed by 5 bases and 3 bases, with 12 bases remaining between them. This CDR3 contains 14 residues. Germline assignment: CDR1 SGHVS and CDR2 FNYEAQ. The CDR3 loop reads CASSQTVGTDTQYF. The CDR3 nucleotides read TGTGCCAGCAGCCAGACGGTGGGGACAGATACGCAGTATTTT.

V usage is TRBV29-1 and J usage is TRBJ1-3; D possibly corresponds to TRBD1 (5 bases). V shed 2 bases and J shed 0 bases, with 11 bases lying between them. CDR3 size: 15 residues. Germline V lookup: CDR1 SQVTM, CDR2 ANQGSEA. DNA of the CDR3: TGCAGCGTTGAAAGGGGATCGGGCTCTGGAAACACCATATATTTT. This encodes CSVERGSGSGNTIYF.

DNA for the CDR3: TGTGCCAGCAGTTCGAGGGGATGGCCCCAGCATTTT. Protein: CASSSRGWPQHF. The genes are TRBV12-3 or TRBV12-4 and TRBJ1-5, with D perhaps matching TRBD1 (5 bases). The CDR3 sequence is 12 residues long. The V gene lost 4 bases and the J gene lost 9 bases, with 10 bases spanning the gap.